These 32 T cell receptor beta chains were all obtained from the same sample, sequenced in a study of blood T cell repertoires in COVID-19. Assay: immunoSEQ multiplex PCR; the TCRdb copy retains only in-frame clones and omits some. The profile shows roughly 230,000 clones, approximately 77% of them singletons. Sequencing used peripheral blood. The source of these receptors is a woman aged 80 or over with acute or convalescent COVID-19.

The V call is TRBV7-2, the J call TRBJ2-7, with TRBD2 as a possible D gene (6 bases). Trimming took off 5 bases at V and 3 bases at J, with 14 bases between the two ends. Looked up from germline, CDR1 is SGHTA and CDR2 is FQGNSA. The length of the CDR3 is 14 residues. This CDR3 is CASSPRLGGYEQYF. In DNA form, the CDR3 reads TGTGCCAGCAGCCCTCGACTAGGCGGCTACGAGCAGTACTTC.

This chain joins TRBV5-1 and TRBJ1-3; the D gene is possibly TRBD1 (6 bases). The CDR3 extends over 15 amino acids. Germline V gives CDR1 SGHRS, CDR2 YFSETQ. Trimming stripped 2 bases from V and 0 bases from J, with 9 bases between. The CDR3 is CASSFQGGSGNTIYF. The CDR3, as DNA: TGCGCCAGCAGCTTCCAAGGGGGCTCTGGAAACACCATATATTTT.

This chain links TRBV30 with TRBJ1-1; D unclear. In germline, CDR1 is GTSNPN, CDR2 SVGIG (reference sequence). Trimming removed 2 bases from V and 3 bases from J, with 7 bases in between. The CDR3 length is 12 residues. CDR3 in DNA: TGTGCCTGGAGTTACAAACACACTGAAGCTTTCTTT. Translating gives CAWSYKHTEAFF. Using reference TRBV30 and TRBJ1-1 for the parts outside the CDR3, the full variable domain is SQTIHQWPATLVQPVGSPLSLECTVEGTSNPNLYWYRQAAGRGLQLLFYSVGIGQISSEVPQNLSASRPQDRQFILSSKKLLLSDSGFYLCAWSYKHTEAFFGQGTRLTVV.

The V gene is TRBV10-3, the J gene TRBJ1-3; 11 bases match TRBD1. V lost 10 bases to trimming and J lost 3 bases; unmatched junction nucleotides: 11. Germline CDR1 and CDR2: ENHRY and SYGVKD. The CDR3 has 16 amino acids. Here the CDR3 DNA reads TGTGCCAACGGCTTTCGGGACAGGGGGTTTGGAAACACCATATATTTT. It yields the protein CANGFRDRGFGNTIYF.

The chain couples TRBV10-3 to TRBJ1-1; D unresolved. Deletions cut 7 bases from V and 0 bases from J, with 9 bases between. The germline gives CDR1 ENHRY, CDR2 SYGVKD. The CDR3 consists of 13 residues. The CDR3 sequence: CAINHNMNTEAFF. In DNA form, the CDR3 reads TGTGCCATCAACCATAACATGAACACTGAAGCTTTCTTT.

The genes are TRBV7-3 and TRBJ2-1, with 11 bases lining up with TRBD2. This CDR3 is built from 15 residues. The germline V gene has CDR1 SGHTA and CDR2 FQGTGA. V dropped 5 bases and J dropped 1; count of bases not matched to a gene: 1. In DNA form, the CDR3 reads TGTGCCAGCAGCGGGACTAGCGGTTCCTACAATGAGCAGTTCTTC. Translated: CASSGTSGSYNEQFF. Full variable domain (remainder filled in from reference TRBV7-3 and TRBJ2-1): GAGVSQTPSNKVTEKGKYVELRCDPISGHTALYWYRQSLGQGPEFLIYFQGTGAADDSGLPNDRFFAVRPEGSVSTLKIQRTERGDSAVYLCASSGTSGSYNEQFFGPGTRLTVL.

J is TRBJ1-1 and V is TRBV7-9; TRBD1 is a possible D gene (5 bases). The CDR3 is made up of 14 amino acids. The ends were cut back, 3 bases at V and 4 bases at J, with 12 bases in the middle. Germline CDR1 SEHNR, CDR2 FQNEAQ (reference sequence). The chain's CDR3 is CASSFGGAGTEAFF. The CDR3 coding sequence is TGTGCCAGCAGCTTTGGCGGGGCAGGCACTGAAGCTTTCTTT.

The table lists this clone with a few counts. The chain uses TRBV7-9 and TRBJ2-1; 9 bases line up with TRBD1. Trimming took 4 bases from V and 9 from J; bases not matched to a gene: 7. This CDR3 is built from 14 residues. Germline CDR1 SEHNR, CDR2 FQNEAQ (reference sequence). The chain's CDR3 is CASSSGTGMAEQFF. For the CDR3, the DNA is TGTGCCAGCAGCTCCGGGACAGGGATGGCTGAGCAGTTCTTC.

The chain combines TRBV19 with TRBJ1-5, with D unclear. Trimming cost V 3 bases and J 0 bases, with 6 bases left between them. The CDR3 is made up of 14 amino acids. Germline CDR1 is LNHDA and CDR2 is SQIVND (reference sequence). The CDR3 DNA reads TGTGCCAGTAGTATCCGCAGTAGCAATCAGCCCCAGCATTTT. Its translation: CASSIRSSNQPQHF.

This clone was seen just once. CDR3 DNA: TGTGCCAGCAGCTTAAACCCGGGACAGGACACAGATACGCAGTATTTT. This gives the protein CASSLNPGQDTDTQYF. This chain connects TRBV7-3 to TRBJ2-3; 8 bases map to TRBD1. Losses at the gene ends were 1 base for V and 2 bases for J; bases not matched to a gene: 5. Per the germline V gene, CDR1 is SGHTA and CDR2 is FQGTGA. This CDR3 has 16 amino acids. Full variable domain (outside the CDR3, taken from reference TRBV7-3 and TRBJ2-3): GAGVSQTPSNKVTEKGKYVELRCDPISGHTALYWYRQSLGQGPEFLIYFQGTGAADDSGLPNDRFFAVRPEGSVSTLKIQRTERGDSAVYLCASSLNPGQDTDTQYFGPGTRLTVL.

The genes are TRBV5-6 and TRBJ2-7; D might be TRBD2 (5 bases). From germline, CDR1 is SGHDT and CDR2 YYEEEE. The V end was cut by 7 bases, the J end by 4 bases, with 18 bases between. The CDR3 is 14 residues long. CDR3 protein: CASAYSRGGYEQYF. The CDR3 nucleotides read TGTGCCAGCGCCTACTCCCGAGGAGGTTACGAGCAGTACTTC.

J is TRBJ1-1 and V is TRBV6-2 or TRBV6-3; D is perhaps TRBD1 (5 bases). Trimming cost V 4 bases and J 0 bases, with 15 bases left between them. The V gene's germline CDR1 is MNHEY and CDR2 SVGEGT. The CDR3 extends over 16 amino acids. The CDR3 nucleotides are TGTGCCAGCAGTTTAAGAACAGGCGTCATGAACACTGAAGCTTTCTTT. Translating gives CASSLRTGVMNTEAFF.

The J gene is TRBJ2-1, the V gene TRBV7-2; 7 bases map to TRBD1. This CDR3 comprises 15 residues. Germline CDR1 and CDR2: SGHTA and FQGNSA. J gave up 2 bases and V 5 bases, and 6 bases lay outside the gene matches. The CDR3 coding sequence is TGTGCCAGCAGCCCGACAGGGAGCGCCTACAATGAGCAGTTCTTC. Its protein product is CASSPTGSAYNEQFF. The whole variable domain, filled in from reference TRBV7-2 and TRBJ2-1, reads GAGVSQSPSNKVTEKGKDVELRCDPISGHTALYWYRQSLGQGLEFLIYFQGNSAPDKSGLPSDRFSAERTGGSVSTLTIQRTQQEDSAVYLCASSPTGSAYNEQFFGPGTRLTVL.

V is TRBV5-1 and J is TRBJ1-4, with D unresolved. Deletions cut 4 bases from V and 8 bases from J, with 30 bases between. The CDR3 loop spans 19 amino acids. Looked up from germline, CDR1 is SGHRS and CDR2 is YFSETQ. CDR3 in amino acids: CASSPRYNSLSLSPEKLFF. The CDR3 DNA follows: TGCGCCAGCAGCCCGCGTTATAACTCCCTGTCTCTCTCCCCCGAAAAACTGTTTTTT.

This chain uses TRBV6-5 with TRBJ1-1; TRBD1 agrees at 7 bases. This CDR3 has 13 residues. Germline V gives CDR1 MNHEY, CDR2 SVGAGI. Trimming cost V 8 bases and J 11 bases; bases outside gene matches: 14. The CDR3 coding sequence is TGTGCCAGCCCTGAGGGGGCCAGCGTCCACGCTTTCTTT. The encoded protein is CASPEGASVHAFF.

The V gene is TRBV5-1, the J gene TRBJ2-2; TRBD1 might be the D (6 bases). Germline CDR1 is SGHRS and CDR2 is YFSETQ. The CDR3 runs 15 residues. The ends were cut back, 5 bases at V and 0 bases at J, with 11 bases in the middle. CDR3 nucleotide sequence: TGCGCCAGCAGACCCGGGACATCGAACACCGGGGAGCTGTTTTTT. Residues: CASRPGTSNTGELFF.

The V call is TRBV19, the J call TRBJ2-7; tentatively, D is TRBD1 (5 bases). CDR3 length: 15 amino acids. Germline V lookup: CDR1 LNHDA, CDR2 SQIVND (reference sequence). Deletions cut 3 bases from V and 1 base from J, with 13 bases between. The CDR3 loop is CASSISSRTSYEQYF. The CDR3 DNA reads TGTGCCAGTAGTATTTCCAGCAGGACATCCTACGAGCAGTACTTC.

J is TRBJ1-1 and V is TRBV11-2; possibly TRBD1 for D (5 bases). The V end was cut by 3 bases, the J end by 4 bases, with 12 bases between. The germline gives CDR1 SGHAT, CDR2 FQNNGV. The CDR3 runs 14 residues. CDR3: CASSFGGDLTEAFF. The CDR3 DNA reads as TGTGCCAGCAGCTTTGGGGGGGATCTCACTGAAGCTTTCTTT.

This sequence joins TRBV6-5 and TRBJ1-1; a weak D match, TRBD1 (6 bases). The germline V and J ends were trimmed by 7 bases and 3 bases, with 18 bases remaining between them. This CDR3 contains 15 residues. Looked up from germline, CDR1 is MNHEY and CDR2 is SVGAGI. The CDR3 sequence: CASTGGGGWDTEAFF. CDR3 nucleotides: TGTGCCAGCACCGGGGGAGGGGGATGGGACACTGAAGCTTTCTTT.

The V and J genes are TRBV5-6 and TRBJ1-1, with 7 nucleotides matching TRBD1. V lost 5 bases and J lost 1; bases outside the gene matches: 5. There are 14 residues in the CDR3. The V gene's germline CDR1 is SGHDT and CDR2 YYEEEE. Here the CDR3 reads CASSYGTENTEAFF. Here the CDR3 DNA reads TGTGCCAGCAGTTATGGGACAGAGAACACTGAAGCTTTCTTT.

This clone showed up just a few times. This chain links TRBV15 with TRBJ1-3; D is unresolved. The CDR3 is made up of 17 amino acids. Germline V CDR1 and CDR2: LNHNV, YYDKDF (reference sequence). V shed 0 bases and J shed 0 bases, with 12 bases lying between them. The CDR3 region has the DNA TGTGCCACCAGCAGAGAATTCGCTACGAACTCTGGAAACACCATATATTTT. Amino acid sequence: CATSREFATNSGNTIYF.

The chain's CDR3 is CASSPAGGETQYF. The DNA for the CDR3 is TGTGCCAGCTCACCGGCGGGTGGGGAGACCCAGTACTTC. This rearrangement joins TRBV18 to TRBJ2-5; possibly TRBD2 for D (5 bases). Trimming took 3 bases from V and 5 from J, leaving 10 bases between them. Per the germline V gene, CDR1 is KGHSH and CDR2 is LQKENI. The CDR3 consists of 13 residues.

The chain has TRBV6-6 and TRBJ1-2, with 9 bases that match TRBD1. The CDR3 is made up of 14 amino acids. V shed 7 bases, J shed 7 bases, and the junction held 10 bases outside the gene matches. The germline V gene has CDR1 MNHNY and CDR2 SVGAGI (reference sequence). CDR3 bases: TGTGCCAGCAAAACACCGGACAGGGGCGGTGGCTACACCTTC. It encodes CASKTPDRGGGYTF.

The chain uses TRBV28 and TRBJ1-6; the D gene is possibly TRBD1 (6 bases). The ends were cut back, 5 bases at V and 4 bases at J, with 12 bases in the middle. CDR3 length: 15 residues. CDR1 MDHEN and CDR2 SYDVKM come from the germline V gene. CDR3 sequence (DNA): TGTGCCAGCAGTCGCGGACAGATATATAATTCACCCCTCCACTTT. It yields the protein CASSRGQIYNSPLHF.

The V and J genes are TRBV18 and TRBJ1-2; possible D gene TRBD1, 6 bases. Germline-derived CDR1 and CDR2 are KGHSH and LQKENI. The CDR3 contains 13 residues. V lost 3 bases, J lost 4 bases, and 9 bases lay in between. CDR3 sequence reads: CASSPGASYGYTF. In DNA form, the CDR3 reads TGTGCCAGCTCACCGGGGGCGTCCTATGGCTACACCTTC.

This clone was counted a single time. This chain connects TRBV2 to TRBJ2-1; D unresolved. Trimming took 6 bases from V and 5 from J, leaving 14 bases between them. CDR1 and CDR2 (germline): SNHLY, FYNNEI. The CDR3 spans 14 residues. CDR3 in amino acids: CASSSWAADNEQFF. The CDR3 DNA sequence: TGTGCCAGCAGCTCCTGGGCCGCTGACAATGAGCAGTTCTTC. The entire variable domain, with the rest obtained from reference TRBV2 and TRBJ2-1, is as follows: EPEVTQTPSHQVTQMGQEVILRCVPISNHLYFYWYRQILGQKVEFLVSFYNNEISEKSEIFDDQFSVERPDGSNFTLKIRSTKLEDSAMYFCASSSWAADNEQFFGPGTRLTVL.

The J gene is TRBJ1-1, the V gene TRBV27, with a possible D match to TRBD1 (5 bases). The V end lost 4 bases, the J end lost 7 bases, and 13 bases lay between the germline ends. Per germline, CDR1 MNHEY and CDR2 SMNVEV (reference sequence). There are 13 residues in the CDR3. Here the CDR3 DNA reads TGTGCCAGCAGTTCGGGGGTGGGTTTTGAAGCTTTCTTT. Protein product: CASSSGVGFEAFF.

This chain links TRBV27 with TRBJ2-2; maybe TRBD1 (5 bases). Germline CDR1 and CDR2: MNHEY and SMNVEV (reference sequence). V lost 8 bases to trimming and J lost 2 bases, with 9 bases between them. This CDR3 region has 13 residues. The CDR3 here is CASGQGNTGELFF. CDR3 coding DNA: TGTGCCAGCGGGCAGGGAAACACCGGGGAGCTGTTTTTT.

The chain carries TRBV2 and TRBJ1-2; TRBD1 aligns across 8 bases. CDR1 is SNHLY and CDR2 is FYNNEI in the germline V gene. V gave up 11 bases and J gave up 4 bases; unmatched junction bases: 6. The CDR3 sequence is 12 residues long. In DNA form, the CDR3 reads TGTGCCTACGGACAGGGACCCTATGGCTACACCTTC. It encodes CAYGQGPYGYTF.

The chain uses TRBV30 and TRBJ1-2; D possibly corresponds to TRBD1 (5 bases). This CDR3 is built from 18 residues. Trimming stripped 4 bases from V and 0 bases from J, with 24 bases between. Looked up from germline, CDR1 is GTSNPN and CDR2 is SVGIG (reference sequence). This CDR3 is CAWMLEGPSEKTNYGYTF. The CDR3 DNA follows: TGTGCCTGGATGCTGGAGGGACCTAGCGAAAAGACTAACTATGGCTACACCTTC.

The genes are TRBV4-2 and TRBJ2-1, with 11 positions matching TRBD1. The germline V gene has CDR1 LGHNA and CDR2 YNFKEQ. This CDR3 is 13 amino acids long. V trimming: 3 bases; J trimming: 16 bases; junction bases outside the gene matches: 8. This CDR3 is CASSQDRDRGIFF. Here the CDR3 DNA reads TGTGCCAGCAGCCAGGACCGGGACAGGGGGATTTTCTTC.

The chain carries TRBV9 and TRBJ2-3; 7 bases align to TRBD1. Germline trimming cut 3 bases from V and 2 bases from J; bases unmatched to any gene: 6. Germline values: CDR1 SGDLS, CDR2 YYNGEE. The CDR3 has 15 residues. The CDR3 is CASSDEGADTDTQYF. The CDR3 nucleotides read TGTGCCAGCAGCGATGAGGGGGCCGACACAGATACGCAGTATTTT.